This T cell receptor (beta chain) was sequenced during a study of blood T cell repertoires in COVID-19 (dated by TCRdb to 2018 to 2021). Study-level background: Collaborator samples came from the United States, Italy and Spain and covered acute and convalescent phases of COVID-19. Samples came from the ongoing ImmuneRACE study (first 160 participants) plus 1,254 subjects from 6 global collaborators. The sample metadata nearly always contained a de-identified subject ID, COVID-19 status, age in years and sex. Deeply sampled blood TCRbeta repertoires from subjects exposed to, actively infected with, or recovered from COVID-19 were included in the dataset. The repertoires were released in a freely available public database intended as a resource for research on the immune response to SARS-CoV-2. The material from the prospective study consisted of cDNA or gDNA derived from T cells, B-cell-depleted T cells, or PBMCs. Where available, HLA class I and class II types were obtained from metadata supplied by the sample provider rather than from assay-based typing.

The immunoSEQ Assay, a bias-controlled multiplex PCR, was used to amplify TCRbeta CDR3 regions from genomic DNA. The authors' analysis ran thus. The number of nucleated cells in each sample was estimated from the amplification of reference gene primers within the assay. Sequence reads were collapsed and filtered to measure the absolute abundance of every unique TCRbeta CDR3 rearrangement. For each sample, productive Simpson clonality was calculated by taking the square root of Simpson's diversity index across productive rearrangements. This immuneACCESS table, as held by TCRdb, lists in-frame sequences with V and J called but not all clones. Of the missing ones, under half trace to an unresolved V gene in checked studies; the others have no known cause. That table furnishes V, J and clone size, whereas the DNA furnished D and trimming. Counted in this sample were tens of thousands of clones; around 86% of them appeared once. The ten most abundant clones make up about 13% of the sample.

Worth noting for this clone: What this receptor recognizes is not known. It has no much larger one-base neighbor in the sample; base qualities were not kept.

Each collaborating institution followed its own protocols to collect whole blood in K2EDTA tubes. For TCRbeta analysis, collaborator samples were shipped as frozen whole blood, as isolated PBMCs, or as DNA extracted from either sample type. What the study reported, not specific to this receptor: Clinical and demographic metadata were provided uncurated, with the amount varying by source and participant.

The germline ends are 18 bases apart after V is trimmed by 4 bases and J by 4 bases. The germline V gene (reference sequence) provides CDR1 LGHDT and CDR2 YNNKEL. From the cysteine up to the phenylalanine, the CDR3 has a length of 16 residues. Just CDR3 DNA is preserved here, 48 bases in frame from base 1. Recombination connected TRBV3-1 (or the pseudogene TRBV3-2) to TRBJ2-3, and the D gene may be TRBD2, 7 bases matching. The TCR originated in a human donor in a cohort sampled during active COVID-19. The donor label of this sample is uncertain. The sequenced material came from peripheral blood. The bases read TGTGCCAGCAGCCCATCGGGGGGTCCAGGGGCAGATACGCAGTATTTT. This sequence encodes CASSPSGGPGADTQYF.